A single sample is the source of the 7 T cell receptor beta chains below, sequenced in a study of chronic HIV infection and antiretroviral therapy. TCRdb redid the calling of the 5' RACE reads with MiXCR, one entry per CDR3 protein. The table includes more than 25,000 distinct CDR3 sequences, about 9.6% detected once. Source material: peripheral blood. These receptors originate from an adult who had HIV and had not received antiretroviral therapy, or was an uninfected healthy control (not recorded which).

This clonotype was counted at least ten times. CDR3 bases: TGTGCCAGCAGCTTATACACAGATACGCAGTATTTT. It encodes CASSLYTDTQYF. The chain is built from TRBV7-2 and TRBJ2-3; unclear D gene. The CDR3 has 12 amino acids. Germline lookup yields CDR1 SGHTA and CDR2 FQGNSA. The V end lost 2 bases, the J end lost 2 bases, and 2 bases lay between the germline ends.

This clonotype was seen at least ten times. The V gene is TRBV14, the J gene TRBJ2-7, with D perhaps matching TRBD2 (5 bases). The CDR3 consists of 15 residues. Germline V gene data show CDR1 as SGHDN and CDR2 as FVKESK. V lost 4 bases and J 1 base, leaving 14 bases between the germline ends. For the CDR3, the DNA is TGTGCCAGCAGCCCCAAGCACGGGGTGTCCTACGAGCAGTACTTC. This sequence encodes CASSPKHGVSYEQYF.

There are many counts of this clonotype. The chain employs TRBV29-1 and TRBJ2-3; TRBD2 matches 10 bases. Trimming took 6 bases from V and 2 from J; bases not matched to a gene: 11. The CDR3 is 16 residues long. The germline V gene has CDR1 SQVTM and CDR2 ANQGSEA. CDR3 region: CSVQAPSGSPTDTQYF. CDR3 nucleotides: TGCAGCGTCCAAGCCCCTAGCGGGAGCCCCACAGATACGCAGTATTTT.

This clonotype was recorded many times. The chain joins TRBV27 to TRBJ2-7, with 11 bases aligning to TRBD2. With V trimmed by 6 bases and J by 7 bases, 8 bases remained unmatched. Germline V gives CDR1 MNHEY, CDR2 SMNVEV (reference sequence). This CDR3 contains 14 residues. CDR3 nucleotide sequence: TGTGCCAGCAGGCCGGTAGCGGGAGGGGGTGAGCAGTACTTC. It specifies CASRPVAGGGEQYF.

This clonotype was detected a few times. The chain combines TRBV3-1 with TRBJ2-1, with 7 bases identical to TRBD1. Looked up from germline, CDR1 is LGHDT and CDR2 is YNNKEL (reference sequence). The V and J ends lost 0 bases and 8 bases, in that order; junction bases with no gene match: 4. This CDR3 is built from 14 residues. CDR3 in DNA: TGTGCCAGCAGCCAAGATAGGGGGCGGGATGAGCAGTTCTTC. Translating it yields CASSQDRGRDEQFF.

This clonotype was counted ten times or more. V usage is TRBV7-2 and J usage is TRBJ2-3; 10 bases are shared with TRBD2. Germline V CDR1 and CDR2: SGHTA, FQGNSA. The V and J ends lost 3 bases and 0 bases, in that order; junction bases with no gene match: 3. The CDR3 is made up of 16 amino acids. In DNA, the CDR3 is TGTGCCAGCAGCTTGAGACTAGCGGGTAGCACAGATACGCAGTATTTT. Amino acid sequence: CASSLRLAGSTDTQYF.

In this sample, this clonotype turned up many times. V and J are TRBV20-1 and TRBJ1-5; D is perhaps TRBD1 (6 bases). V gave up 5 bases and J gave up 11 bases, with 13 bases separating them. The CDR3 is 11 amino acids. CDR1 and CDR2 from the germline V gene are DFQATT and SNEGSKA (reference sequence). CDR3 amino acids: CSAGRQEAQHF. The CDR3 nucleotides read TGCAGTGCTGGAAGACAGGAGGCCCAGCATTTT.